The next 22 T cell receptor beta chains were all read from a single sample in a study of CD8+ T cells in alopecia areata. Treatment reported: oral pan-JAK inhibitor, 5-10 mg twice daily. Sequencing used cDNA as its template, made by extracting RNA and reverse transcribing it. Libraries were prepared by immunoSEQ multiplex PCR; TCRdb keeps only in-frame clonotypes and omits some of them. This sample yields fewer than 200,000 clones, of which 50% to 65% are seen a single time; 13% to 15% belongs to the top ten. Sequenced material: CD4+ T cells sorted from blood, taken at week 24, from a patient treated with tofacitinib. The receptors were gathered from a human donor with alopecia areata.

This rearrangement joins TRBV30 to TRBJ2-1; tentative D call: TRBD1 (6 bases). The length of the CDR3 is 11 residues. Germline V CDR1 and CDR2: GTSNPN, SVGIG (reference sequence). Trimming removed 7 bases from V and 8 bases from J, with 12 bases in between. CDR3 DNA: TGTGCCTTAATACAGGGCTATGAGCAGTTCTTC. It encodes CALIQGYEQFF.

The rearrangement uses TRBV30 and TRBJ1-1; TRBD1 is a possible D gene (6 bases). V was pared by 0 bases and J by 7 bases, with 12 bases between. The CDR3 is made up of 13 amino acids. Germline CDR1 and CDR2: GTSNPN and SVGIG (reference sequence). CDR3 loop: CAWSVKGDFEAFF. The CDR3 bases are TGTGCCTGGAGTGTAAAGGGGGACTTTGAAGCTTTCTTT. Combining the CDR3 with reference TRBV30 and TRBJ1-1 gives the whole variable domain SQTIHQWPATLVQPVGSPLSLECTVEGTSNPNLYWYRQAAGRGLQLLFYSVGIGQISSEVPQNLSASRPQDRQFILSSKKLLLSDSGFYLCAWSVKGDFEAFFGQGTRLTVV.

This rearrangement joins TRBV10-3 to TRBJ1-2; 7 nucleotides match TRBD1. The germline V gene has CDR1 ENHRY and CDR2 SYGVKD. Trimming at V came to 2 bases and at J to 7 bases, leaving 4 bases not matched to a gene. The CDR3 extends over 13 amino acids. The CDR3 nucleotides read TGTGCCATCAGTGAGATCCAGGGGGTTGGCTACACCTTC. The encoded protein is CAISEIQGVGYTF.

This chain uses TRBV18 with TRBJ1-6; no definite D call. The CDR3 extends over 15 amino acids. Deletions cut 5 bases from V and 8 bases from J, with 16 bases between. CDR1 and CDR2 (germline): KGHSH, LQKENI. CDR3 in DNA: TGTGCCAGCTCAGTGAAGGGCCCGAGGGATTCACCCCTCCACTTT. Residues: CASSVKGPRDSPLHF. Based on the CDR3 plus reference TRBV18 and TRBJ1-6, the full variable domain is NAGVMQNPRHLVRRRGQEARLRCSPMKGHSHVYWYRQLPEEGLKFMVYLQKENIIDESGMPKERFSAEFPKEGPSILRIQQVVRGDSAAYFCASSVKGPRDSPLHFGNGTRLTVT.

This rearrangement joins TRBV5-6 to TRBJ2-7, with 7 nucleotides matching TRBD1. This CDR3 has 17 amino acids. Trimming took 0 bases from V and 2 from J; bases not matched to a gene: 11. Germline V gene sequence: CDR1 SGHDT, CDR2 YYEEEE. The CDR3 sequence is CASSLGPPGQATYEQYF. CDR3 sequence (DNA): TGTGCCAGCAGCTTGGGACCTCCTGGACAGGCAACCTACGAGCAGTACTTC. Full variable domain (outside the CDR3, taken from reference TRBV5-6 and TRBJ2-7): DAGVTQSPTHLIKTRGQQVTLRCSPKSGHDTVSWYQQALGQGPQFIFQYYEEEERQRGNFPDRFSGHQFPNYSSELNVNALLLGDSALYLCASSLGPPGQATYEQYFGPGTRLTVT.

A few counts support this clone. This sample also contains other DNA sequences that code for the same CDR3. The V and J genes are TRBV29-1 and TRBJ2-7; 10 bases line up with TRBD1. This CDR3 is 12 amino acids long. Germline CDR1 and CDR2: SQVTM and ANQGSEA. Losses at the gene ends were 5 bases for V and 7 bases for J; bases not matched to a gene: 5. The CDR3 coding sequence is TGCAGCGTTTGGGACAGGGGTGGTGAGCAGTACTTC. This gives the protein CSVWDRGGEQYF.

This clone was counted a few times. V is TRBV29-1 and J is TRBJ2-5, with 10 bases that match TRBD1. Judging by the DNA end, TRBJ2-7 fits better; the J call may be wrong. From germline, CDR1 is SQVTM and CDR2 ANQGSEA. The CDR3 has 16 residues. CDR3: CSVLFDGTGVSYEQYF. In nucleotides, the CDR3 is TGCAGCGTCCTATTCGACGGGACAGGGGTCTCCTACGAGCAGTACTTC.

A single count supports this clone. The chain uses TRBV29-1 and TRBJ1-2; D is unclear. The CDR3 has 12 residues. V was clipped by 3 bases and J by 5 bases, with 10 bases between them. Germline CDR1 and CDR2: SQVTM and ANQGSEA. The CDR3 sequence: CSVDILSYGYTF. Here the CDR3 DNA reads TGCAGCGTTGACATCCTCTCGTATGGCTACACCTTC. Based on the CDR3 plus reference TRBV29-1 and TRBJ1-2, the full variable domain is SAVISQKPSRDICQRGTSLTIQCQVDSQVTMMFWYRQQPGQSLTLIATANQGSEATYESGFVIDKFPISRPNLTFSTLTVSNMSPEDSSIYLCSVDILSYGYTFGSGTRLTVV.

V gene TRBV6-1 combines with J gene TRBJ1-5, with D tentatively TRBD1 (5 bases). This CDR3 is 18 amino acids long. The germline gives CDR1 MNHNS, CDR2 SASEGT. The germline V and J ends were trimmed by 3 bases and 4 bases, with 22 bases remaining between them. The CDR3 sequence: CASSDLIGHGVGNQPQHF. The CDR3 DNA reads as TGTGCCAGCAGTGACCTAATTGGACATGGGGTAGGAAATCAGCCCCAGCATTTT.

CDR3 sequence reads: CSVVQGASGNTIYF. CDR3 coding DNA: TGCAGCGTTGTACAGGGGGCTTCAGGAAACACCATATATTTT. The V call is TRBV29-1, the J call TRBJ1-3, with TRBD1 identical over 9 bases. CDR1 SQVTM and CDR2 ANQGSEA come from the germline V gene. The V gene end was trimmed by 4 bases and the J gene end by 4 bases; junction bases not matched to a gene: 5. This CDR3 is 14 amino acids long.

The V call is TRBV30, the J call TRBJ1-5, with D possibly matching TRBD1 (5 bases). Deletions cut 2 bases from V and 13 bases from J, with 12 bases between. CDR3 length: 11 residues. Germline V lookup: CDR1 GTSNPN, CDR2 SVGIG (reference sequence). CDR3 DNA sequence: TGTGCCTGGAGTCTAAAGGGGAGTCAGCATTTT. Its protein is CAWSLKGSQHF.

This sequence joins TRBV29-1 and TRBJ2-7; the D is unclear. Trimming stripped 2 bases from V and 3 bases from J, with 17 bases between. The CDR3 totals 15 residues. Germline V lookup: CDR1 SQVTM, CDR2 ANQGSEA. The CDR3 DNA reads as TGCAGCGTTGAAACCGGGTCCAAAGGATACTACGAGCAGTACTTC. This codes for CSVETGSKGYYEQYF.

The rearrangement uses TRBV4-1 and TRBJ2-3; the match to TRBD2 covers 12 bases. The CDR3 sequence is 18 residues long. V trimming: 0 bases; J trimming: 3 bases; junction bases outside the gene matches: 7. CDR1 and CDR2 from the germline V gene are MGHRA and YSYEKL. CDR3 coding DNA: TGCGCCAGCAGCCAAGAGCTGCTAGCGGGGGGGCGTACAGATACGCAGTATTTT. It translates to CASSQELLAGGRTDTQYF.

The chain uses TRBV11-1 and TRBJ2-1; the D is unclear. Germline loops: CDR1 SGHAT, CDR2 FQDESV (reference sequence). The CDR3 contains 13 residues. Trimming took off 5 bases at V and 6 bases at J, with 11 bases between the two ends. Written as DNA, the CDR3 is TGTGCCAGCAGCCTTAGCCGCCGCAATGAGCAGTTCTTC. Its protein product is CASSLSRRNEQFF.

CDR3 sequence reads: CASSWARSNYGYTF. For the CDR3, the DNA is TGTGCCAGCAGTTGGGCACGGAGTAACTATGGCTACACCTTC. This sequence joins TRBV6-6 and TRBJ1-2, with D unclear. Looked up from germline, CDR1 is MNHNY and CDR2 is SVGAGI (reference sequence). Between the trimmed V and J ends, which lost 4 bases and 1 base, there was a span of 10 bases. This CDR3 spans 14 amino acids.

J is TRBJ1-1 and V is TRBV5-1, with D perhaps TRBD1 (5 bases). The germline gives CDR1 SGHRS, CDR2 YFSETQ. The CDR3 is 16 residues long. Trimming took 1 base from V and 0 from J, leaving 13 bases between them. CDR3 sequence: CASSLRSQGLNTEAFF. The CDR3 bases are TGCGCCAGCAGCTTGCGGTCGCAGGGCCTGAACACTGAAGCTTTCTTT.

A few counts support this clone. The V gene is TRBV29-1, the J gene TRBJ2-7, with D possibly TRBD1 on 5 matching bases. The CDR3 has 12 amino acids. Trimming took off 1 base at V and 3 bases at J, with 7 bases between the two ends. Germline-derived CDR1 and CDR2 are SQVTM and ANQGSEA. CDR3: CSVEGQGYEQYF. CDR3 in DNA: TGCAGCGTTGAAGGGCAGGGCTACGAGCAGTACTTC.

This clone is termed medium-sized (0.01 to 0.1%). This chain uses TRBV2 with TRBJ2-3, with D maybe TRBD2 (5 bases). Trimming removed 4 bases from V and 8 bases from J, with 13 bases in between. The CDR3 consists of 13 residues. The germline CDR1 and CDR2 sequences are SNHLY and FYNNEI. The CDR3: CASSVGVKTTQYF. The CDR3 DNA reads TGTGCCAGCAGTGTGGGAGTTAAAACTACGCAGTATTTT.

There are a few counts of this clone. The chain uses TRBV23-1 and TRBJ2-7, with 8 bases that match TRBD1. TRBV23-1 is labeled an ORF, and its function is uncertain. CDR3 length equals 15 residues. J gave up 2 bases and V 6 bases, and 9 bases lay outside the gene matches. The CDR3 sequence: CASRPLGQVTYEQYF. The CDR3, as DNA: TGCGCCAGCAGACCCCTGGGACAGGTAACCTACGAGCAGTACTTC.

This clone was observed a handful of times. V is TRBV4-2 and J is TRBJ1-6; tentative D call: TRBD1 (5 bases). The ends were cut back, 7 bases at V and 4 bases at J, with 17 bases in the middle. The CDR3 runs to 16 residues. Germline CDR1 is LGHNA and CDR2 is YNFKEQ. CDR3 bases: TGTGCCAGCAAAAGCCTGGGCAGGGAGTATAATTCACCCCTCCACTTT. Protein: CASKSLGREYNSPLHF.

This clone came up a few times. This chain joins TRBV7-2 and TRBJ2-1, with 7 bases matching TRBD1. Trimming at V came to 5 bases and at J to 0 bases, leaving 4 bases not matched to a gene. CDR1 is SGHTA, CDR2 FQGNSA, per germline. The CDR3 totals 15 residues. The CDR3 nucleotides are TGTGCCAGCAGCCCCAGACAGGGCTCCTACAATGAGCAGTTCTTC. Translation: CASSPRQGSYNEQFF.

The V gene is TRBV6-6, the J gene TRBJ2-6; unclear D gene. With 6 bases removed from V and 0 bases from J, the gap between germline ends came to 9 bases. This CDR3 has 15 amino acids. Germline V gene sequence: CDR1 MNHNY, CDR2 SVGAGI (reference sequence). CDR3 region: CASSPNLSGANVLTF. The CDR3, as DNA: TGTGCCAGCAGCCCCAACCTCTCTGGGGCCAACGTCCTGACTTTC.